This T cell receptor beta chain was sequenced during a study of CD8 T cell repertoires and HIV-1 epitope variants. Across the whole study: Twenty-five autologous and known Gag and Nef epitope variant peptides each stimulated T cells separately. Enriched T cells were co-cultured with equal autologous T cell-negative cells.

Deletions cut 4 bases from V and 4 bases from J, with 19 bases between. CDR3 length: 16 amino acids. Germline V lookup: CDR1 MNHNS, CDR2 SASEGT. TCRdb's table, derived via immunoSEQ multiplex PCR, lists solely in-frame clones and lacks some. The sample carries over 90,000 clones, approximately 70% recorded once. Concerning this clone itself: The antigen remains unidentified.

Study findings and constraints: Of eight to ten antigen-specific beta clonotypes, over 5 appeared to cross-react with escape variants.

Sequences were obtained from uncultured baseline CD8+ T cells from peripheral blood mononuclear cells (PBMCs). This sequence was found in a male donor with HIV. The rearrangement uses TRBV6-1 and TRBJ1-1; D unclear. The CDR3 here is CASSVEAMGSGTEAFF. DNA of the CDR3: TGTGCCAGCAGTGTAGAGGCAATGGGGTCGGGCACTGAAGCTTTCTTT.